This TCR beta chain is from a study of Graves' ophthalmopathy and Graves' hyperthyroidism. This clonotype was picked up many times. Its target is unknown. Study outcomes and limitations: Sensitivity reached 85% to 90% and specificity almost 83% for a 13-signature model separating ophthalmopathy from stable hyperthyroidism. It was with 70.59% sensitivity and around 75% specificity that the model predicted ophthalmopathy progression.

The junction had 7 bases not matched to a gene; V was cut back by 7 bases and J by 5 bases. This CDR3 region has 13 residues. Germline V CDR1 and CDR2: SGHVS, FQNEAQ. Only newly diagnosed hyperthyroidism patients aged 18 to 65, with under 2 months' duration, were enrolled. RNA transcripts yielded amplified TCR beta CDR3 regions. HTBI-primed first-round RT-PCR preceded second-round multiplex PCR. Using its own MiXCR run on the multiplex PCR reads, TCRdb lists one record per CDR3 protein. The sample includes 580,000 or so distinct CDR3 sequences, under 40% of them seen just once. The rearrangement joins TRBV7-8 to TRBJ2-5; TRBD2 agrees at 7 bases. This TCR came from an adult man with Graves' hyperthyroidism. Material for sequencing was peripheral blood or thyroid tissue (not recorded which). CDR3 sequence (DNA): TGTGCCAGCAAGGCGGGAGTGAGGGAGACCCAGTACTTC. Residues: CASKAGVRETQYF.